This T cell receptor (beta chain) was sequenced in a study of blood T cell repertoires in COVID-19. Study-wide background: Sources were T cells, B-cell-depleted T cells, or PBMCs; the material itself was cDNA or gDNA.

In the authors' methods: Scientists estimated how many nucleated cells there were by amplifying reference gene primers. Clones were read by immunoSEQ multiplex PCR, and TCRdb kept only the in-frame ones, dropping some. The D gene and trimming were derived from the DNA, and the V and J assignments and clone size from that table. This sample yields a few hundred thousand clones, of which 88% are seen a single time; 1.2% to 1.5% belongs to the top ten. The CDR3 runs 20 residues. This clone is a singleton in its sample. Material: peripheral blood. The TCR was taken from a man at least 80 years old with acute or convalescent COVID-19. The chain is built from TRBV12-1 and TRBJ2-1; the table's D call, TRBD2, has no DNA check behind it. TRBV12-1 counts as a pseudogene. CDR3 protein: CASSFARVALHNSSYNEQFF. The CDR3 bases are TGTGCCAGCAGCTTTGCGCGAGTAGCGCTACACAATTCCTCCTACAATGAGCAGTTCTTC.